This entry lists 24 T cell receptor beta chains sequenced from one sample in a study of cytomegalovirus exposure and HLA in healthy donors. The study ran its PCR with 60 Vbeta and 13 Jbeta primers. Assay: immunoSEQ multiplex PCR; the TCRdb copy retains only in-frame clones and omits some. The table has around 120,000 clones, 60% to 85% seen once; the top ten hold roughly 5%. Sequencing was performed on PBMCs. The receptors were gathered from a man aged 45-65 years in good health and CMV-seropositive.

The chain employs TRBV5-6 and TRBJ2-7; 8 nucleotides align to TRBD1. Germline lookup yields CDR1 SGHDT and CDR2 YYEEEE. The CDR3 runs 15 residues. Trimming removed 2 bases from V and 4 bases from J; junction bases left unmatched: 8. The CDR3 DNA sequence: TGTGCCAGCAGCTTCAGAGGACAGGGTCTTTACGAGCAGTACTTC. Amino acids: CASSFRGQGLYEQYF.

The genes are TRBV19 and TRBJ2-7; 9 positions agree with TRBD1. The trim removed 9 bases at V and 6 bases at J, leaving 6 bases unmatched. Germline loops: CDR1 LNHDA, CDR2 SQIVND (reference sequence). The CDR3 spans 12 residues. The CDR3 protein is CARGQGPGEQYF. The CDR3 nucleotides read TGTGCCAGGGGACAGGGCCCGGGCGAGCAGTACTTC.

The CDR3 spells CASRTESNYGYTF. The CDR3 bases are TGCGCCAGTCGGACAGAATCTAACTATGGCTACACCTTC. The V and J genes are TRBV5-1 and TRBJ1-2; D is perhaps TRBD1 (6 bases). The V gene's germline CDR1 is SGHRS and CDR2 YFSETQ. CDR3 length: 13 residues. The ends were cut back, 8 bases at V and 0 bases at J, with 11 bases in the middle.

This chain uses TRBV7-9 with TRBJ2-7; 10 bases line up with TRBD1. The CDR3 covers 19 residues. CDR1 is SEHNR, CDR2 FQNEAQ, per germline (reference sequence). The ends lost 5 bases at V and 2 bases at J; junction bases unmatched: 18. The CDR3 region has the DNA TGTGCCAGCAGCAGGGGACAGGGGAAATCTCTGGTACGGACCTACGAGCAGTACTTC. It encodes CASSRGQGKSLVRTYEQYF.

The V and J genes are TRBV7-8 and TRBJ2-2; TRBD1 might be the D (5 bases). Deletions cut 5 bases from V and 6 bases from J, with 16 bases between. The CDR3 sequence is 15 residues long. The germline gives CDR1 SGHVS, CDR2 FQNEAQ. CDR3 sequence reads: CASSLPSQGAGELFF. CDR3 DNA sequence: TGTGCCAGCAGCCTACCCTCCCAGGGCGCCGGGGAGCTGTTTTTT.

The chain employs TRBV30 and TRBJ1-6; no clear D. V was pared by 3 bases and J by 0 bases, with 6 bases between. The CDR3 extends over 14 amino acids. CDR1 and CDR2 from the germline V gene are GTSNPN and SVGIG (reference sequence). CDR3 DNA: TGTGCCTGGAGGCGGGCCTCCTATAATTCACCCCTCCACTTT. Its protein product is CAWRRASYNSPLHF.

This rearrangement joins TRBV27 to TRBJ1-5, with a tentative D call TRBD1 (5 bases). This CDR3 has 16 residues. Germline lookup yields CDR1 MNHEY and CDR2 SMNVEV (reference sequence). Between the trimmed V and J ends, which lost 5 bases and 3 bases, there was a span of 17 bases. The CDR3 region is CASSPLPGMANQPQHF. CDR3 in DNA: TGTGCCAGCAGTCCCCTACCAGGGATGGCCAATCAGCCCCAGCATTTT.

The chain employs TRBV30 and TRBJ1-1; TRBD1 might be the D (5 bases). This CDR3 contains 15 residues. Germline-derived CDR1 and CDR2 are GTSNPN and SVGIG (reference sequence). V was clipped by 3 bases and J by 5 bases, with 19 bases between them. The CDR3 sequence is CAWRGGVGVRTEAFF. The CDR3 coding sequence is TGTGCCTGGAGGGGGGGGGTCGGGGTGAGGACTGAAGCTTTCTTT.

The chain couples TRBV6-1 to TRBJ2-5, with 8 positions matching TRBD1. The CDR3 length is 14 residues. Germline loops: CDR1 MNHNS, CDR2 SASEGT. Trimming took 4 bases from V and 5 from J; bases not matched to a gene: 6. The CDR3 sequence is CASSAGGAGETQYF. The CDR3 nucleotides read TGTGCCAGCAGTGCAGGGGGCGCTGGGGAGACCCAGTACTTC.

This CDR3 reads CASSSSGNSNYEQYF. The CDR3 region has the DNA TGCGCCAGCAGCTCGTCCGGGAACTCCAACTACGAGCAGTACTTC. This sequence joins TRBV5-1 and TRBJ2-7; tentatively, D is TRBD2 (5 bases). V was cut by 3 bases and J by 3 bases, with 16 bases left in between. This CDR3 comprises 15 residues. The V gene's germline CDR1 is SGHRS and CDR2 YFSETQ.

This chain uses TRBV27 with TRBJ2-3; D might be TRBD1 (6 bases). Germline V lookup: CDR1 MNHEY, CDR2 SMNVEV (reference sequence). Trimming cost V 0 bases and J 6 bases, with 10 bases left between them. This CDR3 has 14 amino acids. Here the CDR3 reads CASSLSGQGDTQYF. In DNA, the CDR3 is TGTGCCAGCAGTTTATCGGGGCAGGGGGATACGCAGTATTTT.

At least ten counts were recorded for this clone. In DNA, the CDR3 is TGTGCCAGCAGCACGGGACAGGGTGGGGATACGCAGTATTTT. Translation: CASSTGQGGDTQYF. The chain uses TRBV5-5 and TRBJ2-3; TRBD1 aligns across 9 bases. CDR3 length equals 14 residues. In germline, CDR1 is SGHKS, CDR2 YYEKEE (reference sequence). Germline trimming cut 4 bases from V and 6 bases from J; bases unmatched to any gene: 6.

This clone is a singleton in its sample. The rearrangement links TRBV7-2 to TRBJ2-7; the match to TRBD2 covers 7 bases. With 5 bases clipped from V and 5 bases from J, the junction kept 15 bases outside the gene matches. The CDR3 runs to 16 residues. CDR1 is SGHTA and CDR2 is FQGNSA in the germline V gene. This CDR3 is CASSPPRQAGLNEQYF. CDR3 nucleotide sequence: TGTGCCAGCAGCCCGCCTCGGCAAGCGGGACTTAACGAGCAGTACTTC.

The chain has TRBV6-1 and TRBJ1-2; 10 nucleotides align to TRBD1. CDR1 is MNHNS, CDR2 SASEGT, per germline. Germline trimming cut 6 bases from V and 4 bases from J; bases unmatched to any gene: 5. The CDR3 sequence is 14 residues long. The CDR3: CASSRQGAAYGYTF. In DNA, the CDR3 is TGTGCCAGCAGCCGACAGGGGGCGGCCTATGGCTACACCTTC.

Written as DNA, the CDR3 is TGCGCCAGCAGCTCGGGTCCGGACACCCTCTACGAGCAGTACTTC. Its translation is CASSSGPDTLYEQYF. The V call is TRBV5-1, the J call TRBJ2-5; possibly TRBD1 for D (5 bases). The J call may not be correct, given that the DNA end is closer to TRBJ2-7. The germline CDR1 and CDR2 sequences are SGHRS and YFSETQ. CDR3 length: 15 amino acids.

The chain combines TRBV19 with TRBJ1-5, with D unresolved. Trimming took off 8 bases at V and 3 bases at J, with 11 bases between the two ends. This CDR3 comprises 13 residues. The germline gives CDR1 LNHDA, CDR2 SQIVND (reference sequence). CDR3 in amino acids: CASSRLLNQPQHF. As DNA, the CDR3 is TGTGCCAGTTCTCGACTGCTCAATCAGCCCCAGCATTTT.

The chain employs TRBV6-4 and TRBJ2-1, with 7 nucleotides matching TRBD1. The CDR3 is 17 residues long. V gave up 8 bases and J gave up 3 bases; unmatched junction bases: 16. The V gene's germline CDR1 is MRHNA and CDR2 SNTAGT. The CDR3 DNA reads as TGTGCCAGCTCTCCTGGGCCGATGGGACAGAGCTACAATGAGCAGTTCTTC. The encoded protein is CASSPGPMGQSYNEQFF.

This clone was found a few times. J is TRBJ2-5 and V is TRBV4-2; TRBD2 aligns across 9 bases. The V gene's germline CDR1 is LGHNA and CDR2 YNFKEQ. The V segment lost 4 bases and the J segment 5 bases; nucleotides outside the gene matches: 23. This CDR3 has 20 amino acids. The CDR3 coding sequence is TGTGCCAGCAGCCCTGGGGGGGGCCCGGGGGGCGGGAGGGCCTTGGAGACCCAGTACTTC. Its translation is CASSPGGGPGGGRALETQYF.

The CDR3 spells CASSLVTGWRTEAFF. The CDR3, as DNA: TGTGCCAGCAGCTTAGTAACAGGGTGGCGCACTGAAGCTTTCTTT. The gene calls are TRBV7-2 and TRBJ1-1; D is perhaps TRBD1 (6 bases). The CDR3 runs 15 residues. V lost 1 base and J lost 4, with 13 bases in between. CDR1 SGHTA and CDR2 FQGNSA come from the germline V gene.

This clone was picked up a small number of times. CDR3 nucleotides: TGTGCCAGCAGTTTGACAGTGGGCCCCTACGAGCAGTACTTC. It codes for CASSLTVGPYEQYF. This chain joins TRBV28 and TRBJ2-5; tentative D call: TRBD1 (5 bases). Matching the DNA end better, TRBJ2-7 makes the J call doubtful. The CDR3 loop spans 14 amino acids. CDR1 and CDR2 from the germline V gene are MDHEN and SYDVKM.

The CDR3 region has the DNA TGTGCCAGCAGTTTAGCGGGACTAGCGGGGGTCTACGAGCAGTACTTC. This codes for CASSLAGLAGVYEQYF. The chain has TRBV28 and TRBJ2-7; 14 bases are a match to TRBD2. The trim removed 2 bases at V and 3 bases at J, leaving 3 bases unmatched. The CDR3 sequence is 16 residues long. Germline CDR1 is MDHEN and CDR2 is SYDVKM.

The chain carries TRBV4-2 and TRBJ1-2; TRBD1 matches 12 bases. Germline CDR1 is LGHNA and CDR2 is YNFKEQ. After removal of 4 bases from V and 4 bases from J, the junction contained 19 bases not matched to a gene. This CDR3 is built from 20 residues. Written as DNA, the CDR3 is TGTGCCAGCAGCCGCGAAAGAACCGGGACAGGGGGCCCTACTGGCTATGGCTACACCTTC. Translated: CASSRERTGTGGPTGYGYTF.

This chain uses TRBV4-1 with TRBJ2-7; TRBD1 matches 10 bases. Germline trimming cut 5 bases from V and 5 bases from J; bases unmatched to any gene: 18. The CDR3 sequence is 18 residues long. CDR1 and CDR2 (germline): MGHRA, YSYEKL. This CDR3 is CASSSLPPTGGAFHEQYF. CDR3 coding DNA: TGCGCCAGCAGCTCCCTCCCCCCGACAGGGGGCGCTTTCCACGAGCAGTACTTC.

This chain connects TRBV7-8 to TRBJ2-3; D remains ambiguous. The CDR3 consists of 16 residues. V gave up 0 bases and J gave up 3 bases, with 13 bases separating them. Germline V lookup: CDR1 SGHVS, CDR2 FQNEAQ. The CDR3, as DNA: TGTGCCAGCAGCTTAGCTCTCCTCAGAAGAACAGATACGCAGTATTTT. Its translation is CASSLALLRRTDTQYF. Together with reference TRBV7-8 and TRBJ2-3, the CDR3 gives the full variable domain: GAGVSQSPRYKVAKRGQDVALRCDPISGHVSLFWYQQALGQGPEFLTYFQNEAQLDKSGLPSDRFFAERPEGSVSTLKIQRTQQEDSAVYLCASSLALLRRTDTQYFGPGTRLTVL.